This T cell receptor beta chain comes out of a study of CD8 T cells in Susac syndrome. TCR beta was sequenced from blood CD8+ and CD4+ T cells. The Susac syndrome patients fit the recently defined diagnostic criteria for definite or probable disease. Random-hexamer reverse transcription was applied to about 0.45 to 1 ug RNA. Amplification of TCR beta CDR3 used immunoSEQ multiplex PCR across 54 Vbeta and 13 Jbeta. Each CDR3 protein is one row after TCRdb ran MiXCR on the immunoSEQ multiplex PCR reads. The sample has approximately 260,000 distinct CDR3 sequences; 90% to 96% are singletons. This CDR3 has 16 amino acids. Germline V gives CDR1 SGDLS, CDR2 YYNGEE. The V gene end was trimmed by 0 bases and the J gene end by 3 bases; junction bases not matched to a gene: 5.

J is TRBJ2-3 and V is TRBV9, with 9 bases that match TRBD2. The receptor was isolated from a human donor with Susac syndrome. Material for sequencing was CD4+ T cells from PBMCs. CDR3 DNA sequence: TGTGCCAGCAGCGTAGATCCTAGCGGGACGACAGATACGCAGTATTTT. This sequence encodes CASSVDPSGTTDTQYF.